The 22 T cell receptor beta chains below come from one sample, sequenced in a study of blood T cell repertoires in COVID-19. Assay used: immunoSEQ multiplex PCR; TCRdb lists only in-frame clones, some missing. The sample records a few hundred thousand clones, 82% being singletons. The sequencing input was peripheral blood. All receptors derive from a woman between 18 and 29 years old with acute or convalescent COVID-19.

This clone came up once. J is TRBJ1-4 and V is TRBV7-9; TRBD1 is a possible D gene (5 bases). Looked up from germline, CDR1 is SEHNR and CDR2 is FQNEAQ (reference sequence). The CDR3 covers 18 residues. Trimming took 5 bases from V and 0 from J, leaving 19 bases between them. The CDR3 sequence is CASSPQTIRDSTNEKLFF. CDR3 bases: TGTGCCAGCAGCCCGCAAACGATACGGGACTCAACTAATGAAAAACTGTTTTTT.

This clone has a single count. This sample also contains other DNA sequences that code for the same CDR3. This chain connects TRBV4-3 to TRBJ2-6; D is perhaps TRBD1 (5 bases). V lost 0 bases, J lost 1 base, and 10 bases lay in between. This CDR3 is 17 amino acids long. CDR1 is LGHNA and CDR2 is YSLEER in the germline V gene. The CDR3 region has the DNA TGCGCCAGCAGCCAAGATAGGGGTACATCTGGGGCCAACGTCCTGACTTTC. Translated, it gives CASSQDRGTSGANVLTF.

This clone was recorded once. The chain joins TRBV9 to TRBJ2-2; the match to TRBD2 covers 8 bases. The trim removed 6 bases at V and 9 bases at J, leaving 16 bases unmatched. The CDR3 loop spans 16 amino acids. In germline, CDR1 is SGDLS, CDR2 YYNGEE. The CDR3 sequence: CASNGWLAGGNRELFF. CDR3 sequence (DNA): TGTGCCAGCAACGGGTGGCTAGCGGGTGGTAACCGGGAGCTGTTTTTT.

This sequence joins TRBV19 and TRBJ1-2; TRBD1 matches at 8 bases. The CDR3 sequence is 16 residues long. The germline CDR1 and CDR2 sequences are LNHDA and SQIVND (reference sequence). J lost 8 bases, V lost 7 bases, and 18 bases had no gene match. CDR3: CASINPRDRTLGGYTF. The CDR3, as DNA: TGTGCCAGTATTAACCCCCGGGACAGGACCTTGGGGGGCTACACCTTC.

The chain uses TRBV27 and TRBJ2-7; TRBD2 matches at 12 bases. The germline V gene has CDR1 MNHEY and CDR2 SMNVEV (reference sequence). CDR3 length equals 23 residues. With V trimmed by 8 bases and J by 4 bases, 33 bases remained unmatched. The CDR3 reads CASPPPGLAGGPFMGFHPYEQYF. As DNA, the CDR3 is TGTGCCAGCCCTCCCCCGGGGCTAGCGGGAGGGCCCTTCATGGGTTTTCACCCTTACGAGCAGTACTTC.

The genes are TRBV5-6 and TRBJ1-4; TRBD1 aligns across 12 bases. CDR3 length: 17 residues. Germline V gene sequence: CDR1 SGHDT, CDR2 YYEEEE. V trimming: 4 bases; J trimming: 6 bases; junction bases outside the gene matches: 10. In nucleotides, the CDR3 is TGTGCCAGCAGCCAAACCGGGACAGGGGGCGGGGATGAAAAACTGTTTTTT. This gives the protein CASSQTGTGGGDEKLFF.

The rearrangement joins TRBV5-1 to TRBJ2-7; 10 bases are a match to TRBD1. Germline V gives CDR1 SGHRS, CDR2 YFSETQ. The CDR3 loop spans 14 amino acids. V dropped 4 bases and J dropped 4; count of bases not matched to a gene: 5. The CDR3 loop reads CASSPRDRGYEQYF. The CDR3 coding sequence is TGCGCCAGCAGCCCGCGGGACAGGGGTTACGAGCAGTACTTC.

DNA for the CDR3: TGTGCCAGCGGCGGACTAGCGGGCTTTTCCTACGAGCAGTACTTC. This sequence encodes CASGGLAGFSYEQYF. This chain uses TRBV25-1 with TRBJ2-7; 11 positions agree with TRBD2. The V segment lost 8 bases and the J segment 1 base; nucleotides outside the gene matches: 7. The CDR3 spans 15 residues. The germline CDR1 and CDR2 sequences are MGHDK and SYGVNS.

In this sample, this clone turned up a few times. This chain connects TRBV6-4 to TRBJ2-1, with TRBD2 matching 14 bases. This CDR3 spans 15 amino acids. Unmatched junction bases numbered 6, after V lost 6 bases and J lost 8 bases. Germline assignment: CDR1 MRHNA and CDR2 SNTAGT. In nucleotides, the CDR3 is TGTGCCAGCAGCGGGACTAGCGGGAGAGGCGATGAGCAGTTCTTC. Translated, it gives CASSGTSGRGDEQFF.

The rearrangement links TRBV10-2 to TRBJ1-1; D is possibly TRBD1 (5 bases). The V gene lost 6 bases and the J gene lost 0 bases, with 8 bases spanning the gap. The CDR3 runs 13 residues. Germline-derived CDR1 and CDR2 are WSHSY and SAAADI. The CDR3 loop is CASRDRLNTEAFF. CDR3 DNA sequence: TGCGCCAGCAGAGACAGACTGAACACTGAAGCTTTCTTT.

The chain carries TRBV2 and TRBJ2-2, with 11 bases aligning to TRBD2. CDR1 is SNHLY and CDR2 is FYNNEI in the germline V gene. The V and J ends lost 6 bases and 4 bases, in that order; junction bases with no gene match: 4. The CDR3 has 15 residues. In DNA form, the CDR3 reads TGTGCCAGCAGCGGGACTAGCGGAGTCACCGGGGAGCTGTTTTTT. Its translation is CASSGTSGVTGELFF.

The chain has TRBV19 and TRBJ1-4; 7 bases match TRBD1. The CDR3 extends over 15 amino acids. The germline V gene encodes CDR1 LNHDA and CDR2 SQIVND (reference sequence). Trimming took 4 bases from V and 3 from J; bases not matched to a gene: 5. CDR3 sequence (DNA): TGTGCCAGTAGTAAAGACAGGGTTGCTAATGAAAAACTGTTTTTT. Translating gives CASSKDRVANEKLFF.

This clone was observed many times. J is TRBJ2-3 and V is TRBV5-6; TRBD2 matches 12 bases. The CDR3 loop spans 17 amino acids. The V and J ends lost 5 bases and 5 bases, in that order; junction bases with no gene match: 12. Germline CDR1 reads SGHDT; CDR2 reads YYEEEE. Here the CDR3 DNA reads TGTGCCAGCAGTACGGCTAGCGGGAGGGTGAGTGGAGATACGCAGTATTTT. It translates to CASSTASGRVSGDTQYF.

This rearrangement joins TRBV28 to TRBJ2-7, with D possibly TRBD2 on 6 matching bases. Trimming pared 1 base from V and 3 bases from J, leaving 16 bases between. Germline lookup yields CDR1 MDHEN and CDR2 SYDVKM. The CDR3 is 16 residues long. The CDR3, as DNA: TGTGCCAGCAGTTTATCTAGTACGGGAGCGAACTACGAGCAGTACTTC. It is translated as CASSLSSTGANYEQYF.

This clone was recorded only once. CDR3 residues: CASSSGLAGGNEQFF. The CDR3 nucleotides read TGCGCCAGCAGCTCGGGACTAGCGGGAGGCAATGAGCAGTTCTTC. This chain connects TRBV5-1 to TRBJ2-1; the match to TRBD2 covers 15 bases. The germline V gene has CDR1 SGHRS and CDR2 YFSETQ. The CDR3 has 15 amino acids. The J segment lost 6 bases and the V segment lost 3 bases, leaving 1 base of the junction unmatched.

The chain links TRBV19 to TRBJ1-1; D is possibly TRBD1 (6 bases). Trimming removed 2 bases from V and 4 bases from J, with 11 bases in between. CDR1 and CDR2 (germline): LNHDA, SQIVND (reference sequence). CDR3 length: 14 residues. The CDR3 here is CASSIRSRGTEAFF. CDR3 nucleotide sequence: TGTGCCAGTAGTATAAGAAGCAGGGGCACTGAAGCTTTCTTT. Full variable domain (missing parts from reference TRBV19 and TRBJ1-1): DGGITQSPKYLFRKEGQNVTLSCEQNLNHDAMYWYRQDPGQGLRLIYYSQIVNDFQKGDIAEGYSVSREKKESFPLTVTSAQKNPTAFYLCASSIRSRGTEAFFGQGTRLTVV.

The chain recombines TRBV6-7 with TRBJ2-4; no clear D gene. TRBV6-7 is given ORF status, its function remaining uncertain. V was clipped by 0 bases and J by 5 bases, with 2 bases between them. The CDR3 is 12 residues long. The CDR3 DNA follows: TGTGCCAGCAGTTACTCCGAAAACATTCAGTACTTC. Its protein is CASSYSENIQYF.

The chain joins TRBV4-1 to TRBJ1-2; the match to TRBD1 covers 7 bases. V lost 0 bases to trimming and J lost 7 bases; unmatched junction nucleotides: 5. Germline-derived CDR1 and CDR2 are MGHRA and YSYEKL. The CDR3 extends over 14 amino acids. The CDR3 DNA follows: TGCGCCAGCAGCCAAGAAGACAGGGCTGCTGGCTACACCTTC. It translates to CASSQEDRAAGYTF.

This chain joins TRBV5-1 and TRBJ2-1; D is unresolved. CDR3 length equals 14 residues. The germline V and J ends were trimmed by 0 bases and 9 bases, with 13 bases remaining between them. CDR1 is SGHRS and CDR2 is YFSETQ in the germline V gene. The CDR3 is CASSLASVGGEQFF. As DNA, the CDR3 is TGCGCCAGCAGCTTGGCTAGTGTGGGTGGTGAGCAGTTCTTC.

This sequence joins TRBV4-3 and TRBJ2-1; D is possibly TRBD2 (5 bases). This CDR3 comprises 14 residues. V was shortened by 0 bases and J by 5 bases, with 8 bases between the two germline ends. Germline CDR1 LGHNA, CDR2 YSLEER. The CDR3 DNA sequence: TGCGCCAGCAGCCAAGATCGAGGGAACAATGAGCAGTTCTTC. It is translated as CASSQDRGNNEQFF.

V gene TRBV14 combines with J gene TRBJ1-2; TRBD1 matches at 7 bases. The CDR3 covers 15 residues. Trimming at V came to 4 bases and at J to 6 bases, leaving 11 bases not matched to a gene. Germline V gives CDR1 SGHDN, CDR2 FVKESK. Written as DNA, the CDR3 is TGTGCCAGCAGCCGAGATAGAGGAGGGGGCAATGGCTACACCTTC. This translates into CASSRDRGGGNGYTF.

The rearrangement links TRBV27 to TRBJ2-3, with 7 positions matching TRBD1. V trimming: 3 bases; J trimming: 1 base; junction bases outside the gene matches: 7. The CDR3 extends over 16 amino acids. From germline, CDR1 is MNHEY and CDR2 SMNVEV (reference sequence). CDR3 region: CASSLRFGQGTDTQYF. As DNA, the CDR3 is TGTGCCAGCAGTTTGCGGTTTGGACAGGGCACAGATACGCAGTATTTT.